This T cell receptor beta chain was identified in a study of T cell responses to AZD1222 COVID-19 vaccine. Libraries were prepared by immunoSEQ multiplex PCR; TCRdb keeps only in-frame clonotypes and omits some of them. The sample contains approximately 110,000 clones, 80% to 90% of which appear only once. The germline V and J ends were trimmed by 0 bases and 0 bases, with 7 bases remaining between them. CDR1 and CDR2 (germline): SGDLS, YYNGEE. This CDR3 has 14 residues. The rearrangement joins TRBV9 to TRBJ2-7; no clear D. The receptor was isolated from an adult in good health. The material was peripheral blood, obtained on day 0 of AZD1222 vaccination. The CDR3 bases are TGTGCCAGCAGCGTAGGGCACACCTCCTACGAGCAGTACTTC. This sequence encodes CASSVGHTSYEQYF.